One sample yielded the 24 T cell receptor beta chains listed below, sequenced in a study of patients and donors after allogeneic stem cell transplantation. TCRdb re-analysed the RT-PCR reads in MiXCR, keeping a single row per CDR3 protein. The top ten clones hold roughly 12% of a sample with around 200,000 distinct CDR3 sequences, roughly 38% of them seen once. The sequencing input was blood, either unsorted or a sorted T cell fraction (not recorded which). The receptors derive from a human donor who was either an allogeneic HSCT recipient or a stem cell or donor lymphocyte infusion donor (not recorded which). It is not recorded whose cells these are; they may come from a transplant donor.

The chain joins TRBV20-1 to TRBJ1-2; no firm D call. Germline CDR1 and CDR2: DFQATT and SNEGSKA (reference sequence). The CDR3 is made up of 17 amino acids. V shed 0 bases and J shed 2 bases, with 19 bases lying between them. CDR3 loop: CSARDRWIALPNYGYTF. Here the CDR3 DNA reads TGCAGTGCTAGAGACCGTTGGATAGCTCTTCCCAACTATGGCTACACCTTC.

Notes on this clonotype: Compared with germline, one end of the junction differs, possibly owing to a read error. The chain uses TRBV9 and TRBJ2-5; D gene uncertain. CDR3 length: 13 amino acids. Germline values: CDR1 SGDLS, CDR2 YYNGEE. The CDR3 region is CASSASLPRAIPF. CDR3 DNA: TGTGCCAGCAGCGCCTCACTACCCCGGGCAATTCCCTTC.

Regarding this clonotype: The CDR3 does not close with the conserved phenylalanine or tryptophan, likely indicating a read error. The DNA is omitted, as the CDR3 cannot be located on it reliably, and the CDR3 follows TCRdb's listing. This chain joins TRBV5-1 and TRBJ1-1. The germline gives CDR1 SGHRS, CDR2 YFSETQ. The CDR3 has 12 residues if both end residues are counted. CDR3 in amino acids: CASSLDGTVTFL.

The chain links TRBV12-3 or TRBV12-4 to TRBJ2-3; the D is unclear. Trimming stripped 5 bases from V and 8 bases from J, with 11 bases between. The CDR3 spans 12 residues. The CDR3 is CASSLGPATQYF. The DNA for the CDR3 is TGTGCCAGCAGTCTCGGGCCAGCTACGCAGTATTTT.

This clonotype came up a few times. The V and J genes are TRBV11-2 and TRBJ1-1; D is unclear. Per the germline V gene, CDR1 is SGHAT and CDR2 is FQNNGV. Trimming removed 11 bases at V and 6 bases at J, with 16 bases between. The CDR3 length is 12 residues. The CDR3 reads CADRRRVPEAFF. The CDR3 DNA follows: TGTGCCGACCGGCGGAGGGTACCTGAAGCTTTCTTT.

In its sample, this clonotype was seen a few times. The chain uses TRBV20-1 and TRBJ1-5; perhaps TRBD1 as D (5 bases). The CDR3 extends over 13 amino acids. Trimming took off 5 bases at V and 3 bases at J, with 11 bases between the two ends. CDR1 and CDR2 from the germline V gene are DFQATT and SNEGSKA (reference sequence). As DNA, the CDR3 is TGCAGTGCTGGAGGACATTTCAATCAGCCCCAGCATTTT. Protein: CSAGGHFNQPQHF.

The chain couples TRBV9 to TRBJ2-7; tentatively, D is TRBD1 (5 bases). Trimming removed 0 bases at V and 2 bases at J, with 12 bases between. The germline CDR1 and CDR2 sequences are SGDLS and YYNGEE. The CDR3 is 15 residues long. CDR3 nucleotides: TGTGCCAGCAGCGTAGAACCGACAGACCCCTACGAGCAGTACTTC. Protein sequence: CASSVEPTDPYEQYF.

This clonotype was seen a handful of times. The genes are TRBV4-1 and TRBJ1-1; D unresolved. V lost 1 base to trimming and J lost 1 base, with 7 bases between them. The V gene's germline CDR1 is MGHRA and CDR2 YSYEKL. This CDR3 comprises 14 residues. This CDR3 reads CASSQAGTNTEAFF. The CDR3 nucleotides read TGCGCCAGCAGCCAAGCCGGAACGAACACTGAAGCTTTCTTT.

The CDR3 sequence: CASREDSRNQPQHF. For the CDR3, the DNA is TGTGCCAGCAGGGAGGACAGCCGCAATCAGCCCCAGCATTTT. The gene calls are TRBV2 and TRBJ1-5; perhaps TRBD1 as D (6 bases). Trimming pared 6 bases from V and 2 bases from J, leaving 11 bases between. Germline lookup yields CDR1 SNHLY and CDR2 FYNNEI. The CDR3 totals 14 residues.

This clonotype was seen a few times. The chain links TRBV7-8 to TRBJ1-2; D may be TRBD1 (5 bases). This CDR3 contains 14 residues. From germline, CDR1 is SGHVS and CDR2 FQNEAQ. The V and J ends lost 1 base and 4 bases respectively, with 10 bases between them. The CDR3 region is CASSLDAGGYGYTF. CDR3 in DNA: TGTGCCAGCAGCTTAGACGCCGGGGGCTATGGCTACACCTTC.

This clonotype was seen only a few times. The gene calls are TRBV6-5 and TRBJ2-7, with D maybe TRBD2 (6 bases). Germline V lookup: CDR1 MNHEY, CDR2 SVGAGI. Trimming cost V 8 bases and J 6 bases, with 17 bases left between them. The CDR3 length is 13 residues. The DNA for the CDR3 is TGTGCCAGCTTAAAGGCGTTGGGGGGCGAGCAGTACTTC. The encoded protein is CASLKALGGEQYF.

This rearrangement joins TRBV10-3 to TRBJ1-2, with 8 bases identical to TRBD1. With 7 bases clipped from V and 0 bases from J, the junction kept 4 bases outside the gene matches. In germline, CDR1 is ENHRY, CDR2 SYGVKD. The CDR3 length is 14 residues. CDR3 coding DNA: TGTGCCATCAAAAGACAGGGGTCTAACTATGGCTACACCTTC. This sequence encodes CAIKRQGSNYGYTF.

The CDR3 DNA sequence: TGCGCCAGCAGCCAAGAGGGGCGGGGCCTCACCGGGGAGCTGTTTTTT. Translation: CASSQEGRGLTGELFF. J is TRBJ2-2 and V is TRBV4-3, with a possible D match to TRBD2 (6 bases). From germline, CDR1 is LGHNA and CDR2 YSLEER. The V gene lost 0 bases and the J gene lost 4 bases, with 12 bases spanning the gap. This CDR3 comprises 16 residues.

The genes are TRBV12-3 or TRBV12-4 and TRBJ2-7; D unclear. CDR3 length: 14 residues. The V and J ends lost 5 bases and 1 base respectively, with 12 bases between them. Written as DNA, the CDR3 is TGTGCCAGCAGTCTAAGGAGTGGATCCTACGAGCAGTACTTC. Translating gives CASSLRSGSYEQYF.

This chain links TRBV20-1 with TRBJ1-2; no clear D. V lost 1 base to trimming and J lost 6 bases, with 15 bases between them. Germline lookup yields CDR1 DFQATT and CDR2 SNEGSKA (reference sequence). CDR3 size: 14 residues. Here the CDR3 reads CSARVKGRRNGYTF. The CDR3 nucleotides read TGCAGTGCTAGAGTAAAGGGAAGGAGAAATGGCTACACCTTC.

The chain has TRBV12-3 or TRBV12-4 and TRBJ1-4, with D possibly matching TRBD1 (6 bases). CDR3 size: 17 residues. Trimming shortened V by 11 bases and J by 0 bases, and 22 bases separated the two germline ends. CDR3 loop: CAALRDTQLATNEKLFF. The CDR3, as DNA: TGTGCCGCACTCCGGGACACCCAATTGGCAACTAATGAAAAACTGTTTTTT.

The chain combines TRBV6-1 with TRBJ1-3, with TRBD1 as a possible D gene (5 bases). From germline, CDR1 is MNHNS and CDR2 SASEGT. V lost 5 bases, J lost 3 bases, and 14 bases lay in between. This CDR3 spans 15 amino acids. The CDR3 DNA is TGTGCCAGCAGTAATCGACAGCCCCTTGGAAACACCATATATTTT. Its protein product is CASSNRQPLGNTIYF.

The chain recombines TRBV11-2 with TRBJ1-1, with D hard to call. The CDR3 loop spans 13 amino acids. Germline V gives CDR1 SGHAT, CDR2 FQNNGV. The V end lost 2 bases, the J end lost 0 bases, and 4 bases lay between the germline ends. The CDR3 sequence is CASSLQMNTEAFF. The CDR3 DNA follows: TGTGCCAGCAGCTTACAGATGAACACTGAAGCTTTCTTT. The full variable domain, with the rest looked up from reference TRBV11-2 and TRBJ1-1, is EAGVAQSPRYKIIEKRQSVAFWCNPISGHATLYWYQQILGQGPKLLIQFQNNGVVDDSQLPKDRFSAERLKGVDSTLKIQPAKLEDSAVYLCASSLQMNTEAFFGQGTRLTVV.

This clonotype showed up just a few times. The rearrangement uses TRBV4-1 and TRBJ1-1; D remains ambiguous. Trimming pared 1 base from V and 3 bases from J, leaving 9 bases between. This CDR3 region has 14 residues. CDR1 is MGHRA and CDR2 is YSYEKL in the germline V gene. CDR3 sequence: CASSQVLPHTEAFF. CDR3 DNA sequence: TGCGCCAGCAGCCAAGTATTACCGCACACTGAAGCTTTCTTT.

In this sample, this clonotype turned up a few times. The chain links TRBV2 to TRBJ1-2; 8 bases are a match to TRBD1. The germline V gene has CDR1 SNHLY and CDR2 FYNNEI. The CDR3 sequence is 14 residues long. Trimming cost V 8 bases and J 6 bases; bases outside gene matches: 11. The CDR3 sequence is CASGRTGRVNGYTF. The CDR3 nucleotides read TGTGCCAGCGGCCGGACAGGGAGGGTGAATGGCTACACCTTC.

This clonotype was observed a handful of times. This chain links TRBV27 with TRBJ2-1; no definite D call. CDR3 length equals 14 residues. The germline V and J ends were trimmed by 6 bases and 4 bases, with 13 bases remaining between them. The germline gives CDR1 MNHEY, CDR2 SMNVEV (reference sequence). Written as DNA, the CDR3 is TGTGCCAGCAGCCGTTCACTCGTTTACAATGAGCAGTTCTTC. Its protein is CASSRSLVYNEQFF.

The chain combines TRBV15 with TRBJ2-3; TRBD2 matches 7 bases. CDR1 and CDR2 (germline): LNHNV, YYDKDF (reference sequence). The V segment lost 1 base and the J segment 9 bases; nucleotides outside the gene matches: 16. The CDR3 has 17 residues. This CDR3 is CATSRVEGRARGSTQYF. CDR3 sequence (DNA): TGTGCCACCAGCAGAGTGGAGGGGAGGGCCCGGGGTTCAACGCAGTATTTT. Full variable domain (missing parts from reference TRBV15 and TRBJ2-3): DAMVIQNPRYQVTQFGKPVTLSCSQTLNHNVMYWYQQKSSQAPKLLFHYYDKDFNNEADTPDNFQSRRPNTSFCFLDIRSPGLGDTAMYLCATSRVEGRARGSTQYFGPGTRLTVL.

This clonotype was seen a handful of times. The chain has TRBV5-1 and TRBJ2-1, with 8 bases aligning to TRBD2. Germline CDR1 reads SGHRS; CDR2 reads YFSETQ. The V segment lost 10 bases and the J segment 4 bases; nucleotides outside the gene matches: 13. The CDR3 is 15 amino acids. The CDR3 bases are TGCGCCCAGCCGCCACGGGCGGGGGGATACAATGAGCAGTTCTTC. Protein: CAQPPRAGGYNEQFF.

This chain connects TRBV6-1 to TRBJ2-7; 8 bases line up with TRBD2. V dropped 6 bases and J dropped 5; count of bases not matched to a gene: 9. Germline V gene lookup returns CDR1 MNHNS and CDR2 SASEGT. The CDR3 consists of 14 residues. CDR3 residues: CASSTSGLWDEQYF. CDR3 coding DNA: TGTGCCAGCAGCACTAGCGGCCTCTGGGACGAGCAGTACTTC.